This T cell receptor beta chain was obtained from a study of shared clonotypes between healthy human individuals. Overall study results and limits: Sorted-subset samples were not fully sequenced, rarefaction indicated. For naive CD4 cells, approximately 5% of clonotypes were shared across a handful of donors.

V was trimmed by 3 bases and J by 2 bases, leaving 9 bases between them. Germline values: CDR1 LNHDA, CDR2 SQIVND (reference sequence). The CDR3 is made up of 14 amino acids. About this clone: Its target is unknown.

Each cell subset's genomic DNA was divided evenly among several immunoSEQ plates. The method was immunoSEQ multiplex PCR; TCRdb's version includes in-frame clones alone and lacks a portion of them. The table records fewer than 1.6 million clones, 98% of them present only once. The sequence came from a man under 40 in good health. The sequenced sample was naive CD4+ T cells sorted from blood. Stated subset: CD45RA+ positively selected. The chain links TRBV19 to TRBJ2-3; D might be TRBD2 (5 bases). Here the CDR3 DNA reads TGTGCCAGTAGTATCGGACTGGTCACAGATACGCAGTATTTT. As protein: CASSIGLVTDTQYF.